The T cell receptor beta chain described here comes from a study of shared clonotypes between healthy human individuals. The study, taken as a whole, reports: When naive CD4 clonotypes were compared across a handful of donors, about 4.8% were shared. Non-shared clonotypes displayed generation probabilities falling below those of clonotypes present in all four donors.

This CDR3 comprises 15 residues. V was clipped by 5 bases and J by 1 base, with 11 bases between them. Germline assignment: CDR1 SGHTA and CDR2 FQGTGA. Libraries were prepared by immunoSEQ multiplex PCR; TCRdb keeps only in-frame clonotypes and omits some of them. This table has more than 2,000,000 clones, about 92% appearing once. Worth noting for this clone: Its specificity is not known.

The chain combines TRBV7-3 with TRBJ2-2, with D perhaps matching TRBD1 or TRBD2 (5 bases each). Input material: naive CD4+ T cells sorted from blood. Subset specified: CD45RA+ positively selected. This clonotype originated in a man between 18 and 29 years old in good health. CDR3 sequence reads: CASSPGTLNTGELFF. The CDR3 DNA follows: TGTGCCAGCAGCCCGGGGACCCTGAACACCGGGGAGCTGTTTTTT.